The source of this T cell receptor beta chain is a study of immune evolution from preneoplasia to lung adenocarcinoma. Findings and limits, study-wide: Later-stage lesions seemingly showed higher T cell density and diversity than normal lung.

Germline CDR1 reads SEHNR; CDR2 reads FQNEAQ (reference sequence). The CDR3 covers 13 residues. Trimming cost V 8 bases and J 2 bases, with 12 bases left between them. This clone was seen a single time. Its antigen is not known. Sequencing was performed with immunoSEQ multiplex PCR; in TCRdb, only in-frame clones are kept and a portion is missing. The profile shows 20,000 to 25,000 clones, approximately 71% of them singletons. The sequence derives from a person in their sixties or seventies with lung adenocarcinoma. The V gene is TRBV7-9, the J gene TRBJ1-2; D not resolved. The sequencing sample was made of FFPE invasive lung adenocarcinoma tissue. CDR3: CASAGGKNYGYTF. The CDR3 DNA reads as TGTGCCAGCGCGGGAGGGAAAAACTATGGCTACACCTTC.